These 27 T cell receptor beta chains were all obtained from the same sample, sequenced in a study of T-cell reconstitution after alpha-beta-depleted transplantation in children (dated by TCRdb to about 2016). Library creation used PCR. The sequencing machine was an Illumina HiSeq 2500. To normalize quantification of the TCRbeta repertoire, the TCR libraries were built with molecular barcoding that relied on unique molecular identifiers. Through fastp at Q25 and MiXCR, TCRdb rebuilt clones from the public reads, retaining in-frame beta chains. CDR3 protein duplicates are merged, each entry listing the most common genes and DNA. For this sample the table gives 670,000 or so distinct CDR3 sequences, of which around 13% were detected only once. Together, the top ten hold about 0.77% of the sample. This specimen's treatment or condition label, per the study, means: allogeneic hematopoietic cell transplantation with graft depleted of TCRalphabeta T cells and CD19 B cells.

Specimen: PBMCs, collected before TCRalphabeta/CD19-depleted stem cell transplant. Receptors were obtained from a girl aged 2 to 9 with congenital amegakaryocytic thrombocytopenia, due to receive a stem cell transplant.

This clonotype was recorded a few times. This rearrangement joins TRBV5-1 to TRBJ2-7; D could derive from TRBD1 or TRBD2 (7 bases each). The V end lost 1 base, the J end lost 0 bases, and 14 bases lay between the germline ends. Looked up from germline, CDR1 is SGHRS and CDR2 is YFSETQ. CDR3 size: 16 residues. CDR3 sequence reads: CASSLSGTVVSYEQYF. CDR3 nucleotides: TGCGCCAGCAGCTTGAGCGGGACAGTGGTCTCCTACGAGCAGTACTTC.

In its sample, this clonotype was seen many times. The chain combines TRBV20-1 with TRBJ2-1; no clear D gene. V lost 3 bases, J lost 0 bases, and 3 bases lay in between. The germline V gene has CDR1 DFQATT and CDR2 SNEGSKA (reference sequence). This CDR3 spans 12 amino acids. CDR3: CSASASYNEQFF. The CDR3 DNA reads as TGCAGTGCTAGCGCCTCCTACAATGAGCAGTTCTTC.

On this clonotype: This may stem from a read error, because a much larger clone lies one nucleotide away. The J gene is TRBJ1-4, the V gene TRBV20-1, with D unclear. The ends were cut back, 5 bases at V and 6 bases at J, with 10 bases in the middle. CDR1 is DFQATT and CDR2 is SNEGSKA in the germline V gene (reference sequence). The CDR3 length is 12 residues. In nucleotides, the CDR3 is TGCAGTGCTCCAGGAGACCATGAAAAACTGTTTTTT. Translating it yields CSAPGDHEKLFF.

This clonotype came up many times. This chain links TRBV20-1 with TRBJ2-1, with 10 bases aligning to TRBD2. V lost 6 bases and J lost 4; bases outside the gene matches: 6. Germline V gives CDR1 DFQATT, CDR2 SNEGSKA (reference sequence). There are 14 residues in the CDR3. DNA for the CDR3: TGCAGTGCAGAGGGGACTAGCGAATACAATGAGCAGTTCTTC. This encodes CSAEGTSEYNEQFF.

This clonotype was found a few times. The chain couples TRBV12-3 or TRBV12-4 to TRBJ2-4; no definite D call. CDR3 length: 11 residues. V dropped 5 bases and J dropped 9 bases, with 8 bases sitting between them. CDR3 nucleotide sequence: TGTGCCAGCAGTAAGATGAGCATTCAGTACTTC. This encodes CASSKMSIQYF.

This clonotype was seen repeatedly, ten times or more. V gene TRBV25-1 combines with J gene TRBJ1-5; D is unclear. The CDR3 covers 14 residues. Germline loops: CDR1 MGHDK, CDR2 SYGVNS. Trimming stripped 2 bases from V and 7 bases from J, with 12 bases between. CDR3 sequence reads: CASSEPGPRQPQHF. CDR3 DNA sequence: TGTGCCAGCAGTGAACCAGGCCCCCGGCAGCCCCAGCATTTT.

This clonotype was recorded many times. The CDR3 sequence: CSARAREELGEQYF. For the CDR3, the DNA is TGCAGTGCTAGGGCCCGGGAGGAGTTGGGGGAGCAGTACTTC. The J gene is TRBJ2-7, the V gene TRBV20-1; 7 nucleotides agree with TRBD2. The germline V gene encodes CDR1 DFQATT and CDR2 SNEGSKA (reference sequence). V lost 3 bases and J lost 7; bases outside the gene matches: 12. This CDR3 comprises 14 residues.

The CDR3 reads CATSRASGNEQFF. CDR3 coding DNA: TGTGCCACCAGCAGAGCGTCGGGGAATGAGCAGTTCTTC. The V gene is TRBV15, the J gene TRBJ2-1; D possibly corresponds to TRBD2 (5 bases). Germline CDR1 and CDR2: LNHNV and YYDKDF (reference sequence). The CDR3 length is 13 residues. Trimming took off 1 base at V and 7 bases at J, with 8 bases between the two ends.

This clonotype was seen repeatedly, ten times or more. The rearrangement uses TRBV27 and TRBJ2-1; D unresolved. This CDR3 has 13 amino acids. Germline CDR1 is MNHEY and CDR2 is SMNVEV (reference sequence). Trimming removed 5 bases from V and 4 bases from J, with 9 bases in between. The DNA for the CDR3 is TGTGCCAGCAGTCAAAGGGCTTACAATGAGCAGTTCTTC. Residues: CASSQRAYNEQFF.

The V and J genes are TRBV4-1 and TRBJ2-7; 7 bases align to TRBD1. J was trimmed by 7 bases and V by 1 base; bases with no gene match: 7. Germline CDR1 and CDR2: MGHRA and YSYEKL. The CDR3 has 14 residues. CDR3 in amino acids: CASSQVTGAREQYF. CDR3 nucleotide sequence: TGCGCCAGCAGCCAAGTAACAGGGGCGAGGGAGCAGTACTTC.

This chain connects TRBV7-8 to TRBJ2-3, with 9 bases matching TRBD2. Germline values: CDR1 SGHVS, CDR2 FQNEAQ. The length of the CDR3 is 15 residues. V shed 5 bases, J shed 2 bases, and the junction held 5 bases outside the gene matches. This CDR3 reads CASSRAGGLTDTQYF. The CDR3 nucleotides are TGTGCCAGCAGCAGAGCGGGAGGACTCACAGATACGCAGTATTTT.

This clonotype has a count of ten or more. The chain recombines TRBV6-7 with TRBJ2-4; 9 bases align to TRBD2. TRBV6-7 is an open reading frame whose function is uncertain. Losses at the gene ends were 7 bases for V and 3 bases for J; bases not matched to a gene: 7. This CDR3 is 15 amino acids long. The CDR3 region is CASIVSGSVKNIQYF. The CDR3 DNA reads as TGTGCCAGCATCGTTAGCGGGAGTGTCAAAAACATTCAGTACTTC.

V and J are TRBV7-9 and TRBJ2-2, with 10 bases matching TRBD2. The CDR3 has 15 amino acids. Per germline, CDR1 SEHNR and CDR2 FQNEAQ (reference sequence). Unmatched junction bases numbered 3, after V lost 3 bases and J lost 5 bases. CDR3 region: CASSFSLAGTGELFF. Written as DNA, the CDR3 is TGTGCCAGCAGCTTCTCACTAGCGGGGACCGGGGAGCTGTTTTTT.

This clonotype was seen more than once but under ten times. The rearrangement uses TRBV7-3 and TRBJ2-5, with 13 nucleotides matching TRBD2. The CDR3 covers 16 residues. Germline V gene lookup returns CDR1 SGHTA and CDR2 FQGTGA. J lost 5 bases, V lost 4 bases, and 7 bases had no gene match. CDR3 coding DNA: TGTGCCAGCAGCTCCGGACTAGCGGGAGCTTACGAGACCCAGTACTTC. It codes for CASSSGLAGAYETQYF.

The chain links TRBV12-3 or TRBV12-4 to TRBJ2-7, with D maybe TRBD1 (6 bases). Trimming left V 1 base short and J 6 bases short, with 13 bases between. CDR3 size: 14 residues. The CDR3 sequence is CASSLVQGSGEQYF. In DNA, the CDR3 is TGTGCCAGCAGTTTAGTACAGGGCTCTGGCGAGCAGTACTTC.

Only a few counts were recorded for this clonotype. The rearrangement uses TRBV12-3 or TRBV12-4 and TRBJ2-2; D is perhaps TRBD1 (6 bases). This CDR3 spans 14 amino acids. V lost 5 bases and J 4 bases, leaving 11 bases between the germline ends. The CDR3 loop reads CASSGDISTGELFF. CDR3 DNA: TGTGCCAGCAGTGGGGACATATCCACCGGGGAGCTGTTTTTT.

The rearrangement uses TRBV12-3 or TRBV12-4 and TRBJ2-7; TRBD1 agrees at 8 bases. The CDR3 loop spans 12 amino acids. The V and J ends lost 7 bases and 6 bases, in that order; junction bases with no gene match: 5. CDR3 residues: CASTHRGSEQYF. CDR3 DNA sequence: TGTGCCAGCACCCACAGGGGGTCCGAGCAGTACTTC.

This clonotype was found many times. The gene calls are TRBV10-2 and TRBJ1-1; D is undetermined. The germline V and J ends were trimmed by 9 bases and 1 base, with 12 bases remaining between them. The CDR3 covers 13 residues. The V gene's germline CDR1 is WSHSY and CDR2 SAAADI. CDR3 residues: CAREDCRNTEAFF. The DNA of the CDR3 is TGCGCCAGGGAGGACTGTCGGAACACTGAAGCTTTCTTT.

This clonotype was counted many times. This chain's CDR3 is CASSQGTGRTEAFF. CDR3 nucleotide sequence: TGCGCCAGCAGCCAAGGGACAGGGCGGACTGAAGCTTTCTTT. This sequence joins TRBV4-1 and TRBJ1-1; 8 nucleotides align to TRBD1. The junction had 3 bases not matched to a gene; V was cut back by 1 base and J by 5 bases. Germline V gene data show CDR1 as MGHRA and CDR2 as YSYEKL. The CDR3 spans 14 residues.

This chain joins TRBV28 and TRBJ1-4; 9 nucleotides align to TRBD1. From germline, CDR1 is MDHEN and CDR2 SYDVKM. CDR3 length: 16 amino acids. The V and J ends lost 5 bases and 8 bases, in that order; junction bases with no gene match: 12. CDR3 region: CASSLSPGQGLEKLFF. Written as DNA, the CDR3 is TGTGCCAGCAGTCTATCCCCGGGACAGGGACTAGAAAAACTGTTTTTT.

The sample holds a few counts of this clonotype. The gene calls are TRBV29-1 and TRBJ2-5; 10 nucleotides line up with TRBD1. Trimming removed 6 bases from V and 7 bases from J; junction bases left unmatched: 8. CDR3 size: 13 residues. From germline, CDR1 is SQVTM and CDR2 ANQGSEA. The DNA for the CDR3 is TGCAGCGTAGGACAGGGGGGTCTAGGGACCCAGTACTTC. It yields the protein CSVGQGGLGTQYF.

There are many counts of this clonotype. V is TRBV5-1 and J is TRBJ2-2; TRBD1 aligns across 7 bases. J lost 7 bases, V lost 5 bases, and 8 bases had no gene match. Germline V lookup: CDR1 SGHRS, CDR2 YFSETQ. This CDR3 region has 14 residues. CDR3: CASRTGAFSGELFF. DNA for the CDR3: TGCGCCAGCAGAACAGGGGCCTTCAGCGGGGAGCTGTTTTTT.

This clonotype was seen more than once but under ten times. The chain has TRBV5-1 and TRBJ2-1, with TRBD2 matching over 9 bases. The CDR3 is 15 amino acids. Losses at the gene ends were 5 bases for V and 7 bases for J; bases not matched to a gene: 10. The germline V gene encodes CDR1 SGHRS and CDR2 YFSETQ. As DNA, the CDR3 is TGCGCCAGCAGTCCGGAGCGAGCGGGAGGAAATGAGCAGTTCTTC. Protein: CASSPERAGGNEQFF.

This clonotype was recorded many times. This chain connects TRBV9 to TRBJ2-3; 13 nucleotides align to TRBD2. Per the germline V gene, CDR1 is SGDLS and CDR2 is YYNGEE. The CDR3 is made up of 16 amino acids. With 4 bases clipped from V and 7 bases from J, the junction kept 9 bases outside the gene matches. CDR3 bases: TGTGCCAGCAGCACTAGCGGGAGGGCCGCTACGAATACGCAGTATTTT. Translated, it gives CASSTSGRAATNTQYF.

The DNA for the CDR3 is TGCGCCAGCAGCTTGGTTACCGGGGCCGCCTACGAGCAGTACTTC. Protein sequence: CASSLVTGAAYEQYF. V and J are TRBV5-1 and TRBJ2-7; D is possibly TRBD1 or TRBD2 (5 bases each). V lost 0 bases to trimming and J lost 2 bases, with 12 bases between them. The CDR3 length is 15 residues. Germline loops: CDR1 SGHRS, CDR2 YFSETQ.

The gene calls are TRBV19 and TRBJ2-7; maybe TRBD1 (6 bases). CDR1 is LNHDA, CDR2 SQIVND, per germline (reference sequence). The CDR3 is 14 residues long. The ends were cut back, 6 bases at V and 0 bases at J, with 12 bases in the middle. CDR3 amino acids: CASSTDRTSYEQYF. The CDR3 DNA reads as TGTGCCAGTAGCACAGACAGGACCTCCTACGAGCAGTACTTC.

This rearrangement joins TRBV7-9 to TRBJ2-5; 9 bases agree with TRBD2. The ends lost 9 bases at V and 4 bases at J; junction bases unmatched: 12. From germline, CDR1 is SEHNR and CDR2 FQNEAQ (reference sequence). The CDR3 is 15 amino acids. The CDR3 here is CASGPGAGGRETQYF. In DNA, the CDR3 is TGTGCCAGTGGTCCCGGAGCGGGAGGCAGAGAGACCCAGTACTTC.